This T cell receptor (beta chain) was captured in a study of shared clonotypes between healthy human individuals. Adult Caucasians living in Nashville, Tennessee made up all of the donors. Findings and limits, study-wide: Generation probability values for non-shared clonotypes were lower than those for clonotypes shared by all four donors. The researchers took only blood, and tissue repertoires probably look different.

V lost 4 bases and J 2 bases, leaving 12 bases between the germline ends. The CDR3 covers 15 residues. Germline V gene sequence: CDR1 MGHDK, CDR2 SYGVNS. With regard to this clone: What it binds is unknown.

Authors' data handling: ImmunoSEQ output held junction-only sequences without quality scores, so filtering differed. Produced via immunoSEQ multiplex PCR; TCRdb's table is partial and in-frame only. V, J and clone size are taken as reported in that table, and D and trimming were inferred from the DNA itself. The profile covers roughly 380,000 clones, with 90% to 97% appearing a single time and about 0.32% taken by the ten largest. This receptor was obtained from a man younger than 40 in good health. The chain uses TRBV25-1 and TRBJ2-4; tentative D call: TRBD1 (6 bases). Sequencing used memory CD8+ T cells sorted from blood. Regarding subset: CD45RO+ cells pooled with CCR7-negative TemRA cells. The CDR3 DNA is TGTGCCAGCAGTGGGACAGCGGTCACCAAAAACATTCAGTACTTC. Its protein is CASSGTAVTKNIQYF.